This T cell receptor beta chain was identified in a study of blood T cell repertoires in COVID-19. Study background: T cells, B-cell-depleted T cells, or PBMCs supplied cDNA or gDNA.

Under the authors' procedure: Quantification of nucleated cells was approximated via reference gene primer amplification. Only in-frame clones appear in the TCRdb table, and some are missing; sequencing was by immunoSEQ multiplex PCR. Clonal size and the V and J genes are those of that table, whereas D and trimming came from the DNA. The profile shows approximately 250,000 clones, about 82% of them singletons. Per the germline V gene, CDR1 is MDHEN and CDR2 is SYDVKM. The V segment lost 4 bases and the J segment 6 bases; nucleotides outside the gene matches: 8. This CDR3 is 14 amino acids long. Patients in Seattle were enrolled during active infection, then followed longitudinally.

The sequencing sample was made of peripheral blood. The receptor comes from an elderly woman with COVID-19, enrolled during active disease. The genes are TRBV28 and TRBJ2-5, with TRBD1 matching over 7 bases. DNA for the CDR3: TGTGCCAGCAGTTCCCCTCGAGGGGGCCAGACCCAGTACTTC. This encodes CASSSPRGGQTQYF.